Presented here are 26 T cell receptor beta chains from one specimen sequenced in a study of CXCR3-negative and CXCR3-positive naive CD8 T cells. Through 5' RACE with UMI labels, the TRB cDNA libraries were prepared. Reprocessing the 5' RACE reads, TCRdb reports a single entry for every CDR3 protein and omits DNA. In total, the table holds 50,000 to 60,000 distinct CDR3 sequences. Input material: naive CXCR3- CD8+ T cells from blood. Described subset: CD45RO-CCR7+CD27+CD95- naive CD8+ T cells lacking CXCR3 (TNR3-). The origin of the receptors is a human donor in good health. Some clones in this sample may be carry-over from other donors' samples.

The rearrangement joins TRBV7-6 to TRBJ2-3; without DNA, the TCRdb call of TRBD1 cannot be checked. CDR3 length: 15 amino acids. From germline, CDR1 is SGHVS and CDR2 FNYEAQ. The CDR3 here is CASSSTGSYPDTQYF.

The rearrangement uses TRBV20-1 and TRBJ2-7. The CDR3 is 13 amino acids. The germline V gene encodes CDR1 DFQATT and CDR2 SNEGSKA (reference sequence). The CDR3 reads CSARFASANEQYF.

V usage is TRBV21-1 and J usage is TRBJ1-6. TRBV21-1 counts as a pseudogene. The CDR3 covers 17 residues. The CDR3 sequence: CASSKAPGHHYNSPLHF.

V is TRBV21-1 and J is TRBJ2-1; the D call of TRBD2 rests on TCRdb alone, since no DNA is present to check it. TRBV21-1 is labeled a pseudogene. CDR3 length: 21 residues. The CDR3 is CASSKLGLAGGPGWSYNEQFF.

The CDR3 is CSVDLYNEQFF. This chain links TRBV29-1 with TRBJ2-1. The CDR3 extends over 11 amino acids. Germline-derived CDR1 and CDR2 are SQVTM and ANQGSEA.

The CDR3 sequence is CASIHHGTTTSTDTQYF. The chain has TRBV6-2 or TRBV6-3 and TRBJ2-3; checking the TCRdb D call of TRBD2 is not possible without DNA. Germline CDR1 reads MNHEY; CDR2 reads SVGEGT. The CDR3 runs to 17 residues.

CDR3 loop: CASSSSRDPTTGELFF. This chain uses TRBV7-9 with TRBJ2-2; absent DNA, TCRdb's TRBD1 call cannot be checked. Germline assignment: CDR1 SEHNR and CDR2 FQNEAQ (reference sequence). CDR3 length: 16 amino acids.

The chain has TRBV7-9 and TRBJ1-4; the D gene TCRdb calls, TRBD1, cannot be checked with no DNA. Per the germline V gene, CDR1 is SEHNR and CDR2 is FQNEAQ (reference sequence). The CDR3 loop spans 15 amino acids. CDR3 region: CASSSLDRVEEKLFF.

The chain combines TRBV29-1 with TRBJ2-2; without DNA, the TCRdb call of TRBD2 cannot be checked. The CDR3 totals 16 residues. Germline values: CDR1 SQVTM, CDR2 ANQGSEA. The CDR3 reads CSVDLTGGYESGELFF.

The chain couples TRBV29-1 to TRBJ2-4; as DNA is missing, the TRBD2 call by TCRdb cannot be tested. Germline loops: CDR1 SQVTM, CDR2 ANQGSEA. The CDR3 is 18 amino acids. The CDR3 region is CSVKGLAGGEGSKNIQYF.

This chain links TRBV14 with TRBJ1-2; lacking DNA, the TRBD1 call made by TCRdb goes unchecked. The CDR3 has 16 residues. Per the germline V gene, CDR1 is SGHDN and CDR2 is FVKESK. CDR3 amino acids: CASSQVLAGGADGYTF. Full variable domain (remainder filled in from reference TRBV14 and TRBJ1-2): EAGVTQFPSHSVIEKGQTVTLRCDPISGHDNLYWYRRVMGKEIKFLLHFVKESKQDESGMPNNRFLAERTGGTYSTLKVQPAELEDSGVYFCASSQVLAGGADGYTFGSGTRLTVV.

V and J are TRBV7-9 and TRBJ2-5. The germline CDR1 and CDR2 sequences are SEHNR and FQNEAQ (reference sequence). This CDR3 comprises 13 residues. The chain's CDR3 is CASSFPSQETQYF. Full variable domain (remainder filled in from reference TRBV7-9 and TRBJ2-5): DTGVSQNPRHKITKRGQNVTFRCDPISEHNRLYWYRQTLGQGPEFLTYFQNEAQLEKSRLLSDRFSAERPKGSFSTLEIQRTEQGDSAMYLCASSFPSQETQYFGPGTRLLVL.

The genes are TRBV20-1 and TRBJ2-7; the D call from TCRdb, TRBD1, cannot be confirmed without DNA. Germline V gene data show CDR1 as DFQATT and CDR2 as SNEGSKA (reference sequence). The CDR3 loop spans 13 amino acids. This chain's CDR3 is CSANRDRIYEQYF.

V and J are TRBV29-1 and TRBJ2-7. The V gene's germline CDR1 is SQVTM and CDR2 ANQGSEA. This CDR3 has 13 residues. CDR3: CSVEVGGLYEQYF.

This rearrangement joins TRBV13 to TRBJ2-7; TCRdb outputs TRBD1, but without DNA this stays unchecked. Germline V gene data show CDR1 as PRHDT and CDR2 as FYEKMQ (reference sequence). CDR3 length: 12 amino acids. The CDR3 region is CASTPTDHEQYF.

The J gene is TRBJ2-1, the V gene TRBV7-3; TCRdb names TRBD1, which stays unverified in the absence of DNA. In germline, CDR1 is SGHTA, CDR2 FQGTGA. The CDR3 has 15 residues. The CDR3 sequence: CASSLRAGGANEQFF. Filled out from reference TRBV7-3 and TRBJ2-1, the complete variable domain reads GAGVSQTPSNKVTEKGKYVELRCDPISGHTALYWYRQSLGQGPEFLIYFQGTGAADDSGLPNDRFFAVRPEGSVSTLKIQRTERGDSAVYLCASSLRAGGANEQFFGPGTRLTVL.

The chain links TRBV7-3 to TRBJ1-5; TCRdb outputs TRBD1, but without DNA this stays unchecked. This CDR3 has 13 residues. CDR1 and CDR2 from the germline V gene are SGHTA and FQGTGA. CDR3 sequence: CASSQKGDQPQHF.

J is TRBJ2-7 and V is TRBV7-2; the D gene TCRdb calls, TRBD1, cannot be checked with no DNA. The CDR3 is 15 residues long. Germline values: CDR1 SGHTA, CDR2 FQGNSA. The CDR3 sequence: CASSLGDTFSYEQYF.

This chain connects TRBV5-6 to TRBJ2-3; absent DNA, TCRdb's TRBD2 call cannot be checked. Germline V gene data show CDR1 as SGHDT and CDR2 as YYEEEE. The CDR3 consists of 15 residues. The CDR3 loop is CASLVGSGGGDTQYF.

J is TRBJ2-1 and V is TRBV27; there is no DNA to check the TCRdb D call of TRBD1. Germline V gene data show CDR1 as MNHEY and CDR2 as SMNVEV (reference sequence). The CDR3 sequence is 13 residues long. CDR3 sequence: CAIHPGGRNEQFF.

The J gene is TRBJ2-7, the V gene TRBV19; the D call of TRBD1 rests on TCRdb alone, since no DNA is present to check it. The germline V gene has CDR1 LNHDA and CDR2 SQIVND (reference sequence). This CDR3 is built from 14 residues. The CDR3 sequence is CASSLRTPVYEQYF.

The chain carries TRBV7-8 and TRBJ1-3. Germline V gives CDR1 SGHVS, CDR2 FQNEAQ. This CDR3 has 15 amino acids. The CDR3 region is CASSLENLSGNTIYF.

The chain combines TRBV29-1 with TRBJ2-3; TCRdb proposes TRBD2, but this gene call is untestable without DNA. The germline CDR1 and CDR2 sequences are SQVTM and ANQGSEA. The CDR3 is made up of 17 amino acids. The CDR3: CSVEDRLAGGSTDTQYF.

V and J are TRBV7-3 and TRBJ2-1; the TCRdb D gene call, TRBD2, has no DNA to confirm it. The CDR3 is 17 residues long. Germline loops: CDR1 SGHTA, CDR2 FQGTGA. CDR3 region: CASSLLASGGAYNEQFF.

The gene calls are TRBV27 and TRBJ2-1. Looked up from germline, CDR1 is MNHEY and CDR2 is SMNVEV (reference sequence). The CDR3 sequence is 15 residues long. The CDR3 sequence is CASSPDESSYNEQFF.

V and J are TRBV10-3 and TRBJ2-1; TCRdb reports TRBD1, a call that lacks DNA to check it against. Germline CDR1 and CDR2: ENHRY and SYGVKD. CDR3 length equals 14 residues. CDR3: CAIRGGASYNEQFF.